One and the same sample provided the 12 T cell receptor beta chains below, sequenced in a study of early T cells in non-severe SARS-CoV-2 infection. One entry per CDR3 protein results from TCRdb running MiXCR on the 5' RACE reads. The sample lists 64,000 or so distinct CDR3 sequences; approximately 10% were seen once. The sequenced sample was whole blood, obtained at baseline. Source of these receptors: an adult who was a healthcare worker with PCR-confirmed SARS-CoV-2 infection or an uninfected control (not recorded which).

The V call is TRBV18, the J call TRBJ1-2, with 8 bases matching TRBD1. V lost 5 bases, J lost 6 bases, and 2 bases stayed unmatched. Germline CDR1 is KGHSH and CDR2 is LQKENI. CDR3 length: 12 amino acids. CDR3 protein: CASSRQGNGYTF. In DNA, the CDR3 is TGTGCCAGCTCAAGACAGGGGAATGGCTACACCTTC.

The sample holds many counts of this clonotype. V and J are TRBV9 and TRBJ2-1, with 7 bases matching TRBD2. Germline V gene data show CDR1 as SGDLS and CDR2 as YYNGEE. The V and J ends lost 2 bases and 6 bases, in that order; junction bases with no gene match: 8. CDR3 length equals 15 residues. In nucleotides, the CDR3 is TGTGCCAGCAGCGTTGGGGGAGCGGGGAGCAATGAGCAGTTCTTC. Translating it yields CASSVGGAGSNEQFF. The entire variable domain, with the rest obtained from reference TRBV9 and TRBJ2-1, is as follows: DSGVTQTPKHLITATGQRVTLRCSPRSGDLSVYWYQQSLDQGLQFLIQYYNGEERAKGNILERFSAQQFPDLHSELNLSSLELGDSALYFCASSVGGAGSNEQFFGPGTRLTVL.

This clonotype has at least ten counts. The V call is TRBV23-1, the J call TRBJ2-3, with TRBD2 matching 7 bases. TRBV23-1 is an open reading frame, and its role is uncertain. J was trimmed by 2 bases and V by 11 bases; bases with no gene match: 10. The CDR3 contains 14 residues. Written as DNA, the CDR3 is TGCGCCCCCGGGGAGCGGGGCACCACAGATACGCAGTATTTT. Residues: CAPGERGTTDTQYF.

There are many counts of this clonotype. V gene TRBV18 combines with J gene TRBJ1-1; 7 nucleotides match TRBD1. The CDR3 is 11 residues long. Germline-derived CDR1 and CDR2 are KGHSH and LQKENI. The J segment lost 5 bases and the V segment lost 8 bases, leaving 2 bases of the junction unmatched. The CDR3 here is CASLQGTEAFF. The CDR3 coding sequence is TGTGCCAGCCTACAGGGGACTGAAGCTTTCTTT.

There are a few counts of this clonotype. The rearrangement joins TRBV7-2 to TRBJ1-1; D is unclear. Germline CDR1 SGHTA, CDR2 FQGNSA. Trimming shortened V by 1 base and J by 7 bases, and 13 bases separated the two germline ends. CDR3 size: 14 residues. Written as DNA, the CDR3 is TGTGCCAGCAGCTTAGAGTGGCGGACGGGTGAAGCTTTCTTT. Translated, it gives CASSLEWRTGEAFF.

This clonotype was seen only a few times. The chain recombines TRBV20-1 with TRBJ2-1; the match to TRBD1 covers 8 bases. J gave up 3 bases and V 3 bases, and 4 bases lay outside the gene matches. Germline loops: CDR1 DFQATT, CDR2 SNEGSKA (reference sequence). The CDR3 has 14 amino acids. The CDR3 DNA sequence: TGCAGTGCTAGGGACAGGGAGAACTACAATGAGCAGTTCTTC. It codes for CSARDRENYNEQFF.

This clonotype was seen at least ten times. An end of the junction differs from the germline gene, which may be a read error. CDR3 DNA: TGTGCCAGCAGCCTTTCCGGGGTGAAGACTGAAGCTTTCTTT. Its translation is CASSLSGVKTEAFF. This chain connects TRBV9 to TRBJ1-1; D is unclear. Germline V gene lookup returns CDR1 SGDLS and CDR2 YYNGEE. The CDR3 is made up of 14 amino acids. Together with reference TRBV9 and TRBJ1-1, the CDR3 gives the full variable domain: DSGVTQTPKHLITATGQRVTLRCSPRSGDLSVYWYQQSLDQGLQFLIQYYNGEERAKGNILERFSAQQFPDLHSELNLSSLELGDSALYFCASSLSGVKTEAFFGQGTRLTVV.

The genes are TRBV18 and TRBJ2-5; no firm D call. Germline CDR1 and CDR2: KGHSH and LQKENI. The CDR3 runs 13 residues. With 4 bases removed from V and 5 bases from J, the gap between germline ends came to 11 bases. CDR3 nucleotide sequence: TGTGCCAGCTCACTGACCCAGTTGGAGACCCAGTACTTC. It translates to CASSLTQLETQYF.

The chain recombines TRBV6-4 with TRBJ2-3; 13 nucleotides line up with TRBD2. The CDR3 has 15 residues. Germline values: CDR1 MRHNA, CDR2 SNTAGT. Germline trimming cut 6 bases from V and 4 bases from J; bases unmatched to any gene: 4. CDR3 coding DNA: TGTGCCAGCAGCACCACTAGCGGGGGGGCAGATACGCAGTATTTT. Residues: CASSTTSGGADTQYF.

This clonotype was detected only a few times. DNA of the CDR3: TGTGCCAGCAGTCCCGGGAAAGCGAACTATGGCTACACCTTC. It translates to CASSPGKANYGYTF. The gene calls are TRBV6-5 and TRBJ1-2; D is unresolved. V was trimmed by 5 bases and J by 2 bases, leaving 12 bases between them. Germline V lookup: CDR1 MNHEY, CDR2 SVGAGI. This CDR3 comprises 14 residues.

The chain carries TRBV27 and TRBJ2-7; tentatively, D is TRBD2 (6 bases). The CDR3 contains 12 residues. Germline-derived CDR1 and CDR2 are MNHEY and SMNVEV (reference sequence). The V and J ends lost 6 bases and 2 bases respectively, with 8 bases between them. The DNA for the CDR3 is TGTGCCAGCAGGAGCGGGCCCTACGAGCAGTACTTC. It translates to CASRSGPYEQYF.

This sequence joins TRBV12-3 or TRBV12-4 and TRBJ1-2; D is possibly TRBD1 (6 bases). The V end was cut by 6 bases, the J end by 7 bases, with 15 bases between. The CDR3 has 13 residues. The CDR3 loop reads CASSVPGGSGYTF. The CDR3 bases are TGTGCCAGCAGCGTACCGGGGGGCTCTGGCTACACCTTC.